One sample yielded the 15 T cell receptor beta chains listed below, sequenced in a study of control samples from healthy donors and cancer patients. The data were produced by immunoSEQ multiplex PCR, yet TCRdb's version contains in-frame clones alone and is incomplete. Seen here are under 150,000 clones, around 90% observed once, and the top ten hold more than 6.5%. Sequenced sample: blood. Every receptor here comes from a man in his forties in good health.

This clone was recorded only once. The CDR3 region is CATSELMGGVETQYF. The CDR3 nucleotides are TGTGCCACCAGTGAACTTATGGGGGGGGTTGAGACCCAGTACTTC. V and J are TRBV24-1 and TRBJ2-5, with TRBD2 matching over 7 bases. CDR1 and CDR2 from the germline V gene are KGHDR and SFDVKD. The CDR3 is 15 amino acids. V lost 4 bases to trimming and J lost 5 bases; unmatched junction nucleotides: 9.

This clone showed up just once. The gene calls are TRBV24-1 and TRBJ2-2; possible D gene TRBD1, 5 bases. Germline lookup yields CDR1 KGHDR and CDR2 SFDVKD. V was pared by 5 bases and J by 1 base, with 7 bases between. The CDR3 consists of 14 residues. The DNA of the CDR3 is TGTGCCACCAGTGCAGACAGGAACACCGGGGAGCTGTTTTTT. This encodes CATSADRNTGELFF.

This chain joins TRBV19 and TRBJ1-5, with D perhaps TRBD1 (6 bases). Trimming took off 10 bases at V and 1 base at J, with 14 bases between the two ends. The CDR3 covers 14 residues. Per the germline V gene, CDR1 is LNHDA and CDR2 is SQIVND (reference sequence). The DNA for the CDR3 is TGTGCCACTTGGGAAGGGGGAAGCAATCAGCCCCAGCATTTT. It specifies CATWEGGSNQPQHF.

The rearrangement joins TRBV9 to TRBJ2-1, with D possibly TRBD1 on 5 matching bases. V lost 7 bases and J 4 bases, leaving 9 bases between the germline ends. Germline V CDR1 and CDR2: SGDLS, YYNGEE. This CDR3 spans 12 amino acids. This CDR3 reads CASGAQYNEQFF. The CDR3 coding sequence is TGTGCCAGCGGGGCCCAGTACAATGAGCAGTTCTTC.

This sequence joins TRBV20-1 and TRBJ1-2; a possible D gene is TRBD1 (5 bases). Germline lookup yields CDR1 DFQATT and CDR2 SNEGSKA (reference sequence). The CDR3 is 15 amino acids. V lost 3 bases, J lost 8 bases, and 22 bases lay in between. CDR3 coding DNA: TGCAGTGCTAGTGAATCGGGGCTACGCTCTCGGGGCTACACCTTC. It specifies CSASESGLRSRGYTF.

The rearrangement uses TRBV30 and TRBJ1-5, with D tentatively TRBD1 (5 bases). V was pared by 0 bases and J by 3 bases, with 12 bases between. Germline V lookup: CDR1 GTSNPN, CDR2 SVGIG (reference sequence). This CDR3 is built from 15 residues. CDR3: CAWSVHGGPNQPQHF. CDR3 bases: TGTGCCTGGAGTGTACACGGGGGACCCAATCAGCCCCAGCATTTT.

The chain employs TRBV3-1 (or the pseudogene TRBV3-2) and TRBJ2-1; D remains ambiguous. Trimming stripped 1 base from V and 9 bases from J, with 7 bases between. The CDR3 consists of 12 residues. CDR1 LGHDT and CDR2 YNNKEL come from the germline V gene (reference sequence). In DNA, the CDR3 is TGTGCCAGCAGCCAAGTGGGATTTGAGCAGTTCTTC. Amino acid sequence: CASSQVGFEQFF.

The chain carries TRBV25-1 and TRBJ2-3; either TRBD1 or TRBD2 may fit D (5 bases each). CDR3 length: 14 residues. Between the trimmed V and J ends, which lost 4 bases and 1 base, there was a span of 9 bases. CDR1 is MGHDK, CDR2 SYGVNS, per germline. The CDR3 region has the DNA TGTGCCAGCAGTGTGGGGGTCGGCACAGATACGCAGTATTTT. This translates into CASSVGVGTDTQYF.

This chain connects TRBV4-3 to TRBJ1-2, with D possibly matching TRBD1 (6 bases). Germline CDR1 LGHNA, CDR2 YSLEER. The CDR3 is 18 amino acids. V was cut by 1 base and J by 0 bases, with 18 bases left in between. CDR3 sequence: CASSQVADRPGANYGYTF. CDR3 DNA: TGCGCCAGCAGCCAAGTAGCCGACAGGCCCGGAGCTAACTATGGCTACACCTTC.

V usage is TRBV21-1 and J usage is TRBJ2-7. TRBV21-1 is a pseudogene locus. The CDR3 covers 16 residues. Written as DNA, the CDR3 is TGTGCCAGCAGCCCCCGCAGGGACGAAAGCTCCTACGAGCAGTACTTC. Its protein is CASSPRRDESSYEQYF.

The V and J genes are TRBV4-3 and TRBJ2-1; 12 bases align to TRBD2. Trimming cost V 1 base and J 7 bases; bases outside gene matches: 5. The CDR3 has 16 residues. Looked up from germline, CDR1 is LGHNA and CDR2 is YSLEER. The CDR3 nucleotides read TGCGCCAGCAGCCAAGCGGGACTAGCGGGTAGGAATGAGCAGTTCTTC. This gives the protein CASSQAGLAGRNEQFF.

The DNA of the CDR3 is TGCGCCAGCGGCTCCCGAACAGGGACCTCAAATGAAAAACTGTTTTTT. It yields the protein CASGSRTGTSNEKLFF. The chain links TRBV4-3 to TRBJ1-4, with D maybe TRBD1 (6 bases). Germline loops: CDR1 LGHNA, CDR2 YSLEER. V was clipped by 8 bases and J by 5 bases, with 21 bases between them. CDR3 size: 16 residues.

The chain has TRBV15 and TRBJ2-3, with D possibly matching TRBD1 (6 bases). V lost 0 bases, J lost 1 base, and 8 bases lay in between. CDR3 length equals 15 residues. Germline V gene sequence: CDR1 LNHNV, CDR2 YYDKDF (reference sequence). The CDR3 region has the DNA TGTGCCACCAGCAGAGATTACAGGGGCACAGATACGCAGTATTTT. It is translated as CATSRDYRGTDTQYF.

The chain is built from TRBV7-9 and TRBJ2-5, with D hard to call. Trimming took 6 bases from V and 5 from J, leaving 16 bases between them. Germline V CDR1 and CDR2: SEHNR, FQNEAQ (reference sequence). There are 14 residues in the CDR3. The CDR3 spells CASRTITVAETQYF. DNA of the CDR3: TGTGCCAGCAGAACTATTACCGTGGCGGAGACCCAGTACTTC.

The chain links TRBV5-1 to TRBJ1-3; D might be TRBD1 (5 bases). Deletions cut 4 bases from V and 8 bases from J, with 13 bases between. The CDR3 extends over 13 amino acids. The germline V gene has CDR1 SGHRS and CDR2 YFSETQ. CDR3 in amino acids: CASSMGGSDTIYF. CDR3 DNA sequence: TGCGCCAGCAGCATGGGGGGATCGGACACCATATATTTT.